This T cell receptor beta chain was profiled in a study of cytomegalovirus exposure and HLA in healthy donors. In the study overall: The 130 or so validation repertoires, a later analysis reported, used the same platform as the approximately 730 repertoires from the first cohort.

Sequenced by immunoSEQ multiplex PCR; TCRdb stores in-frame clones only, minus some. The table records about 200,000 clones, roughly 84% of them present only once. The study's findings and limits: Specificity of three CMV-associated chains for CMV antigens was verified in vitro. A subsequent analysis found that TCR clusters from the first cohort also tended to co-occur in the 90 to 150 validation repertoires, with approximately 95% of cluster scores above 0. There were some public TCRs occurring in many donors, but most TCR sequences were rare.

The germline V gene encodes CDR1 KGHSH and CDR2 LQKENI. Trimming removed 5 bases from V and 8 bases from J; junction bases left unmatched: 3. The CDR3 covers 12 residues. Details on this clone: Its matching antigen is unknown.

Sequencing was carried out using PBMCs. The clonotype was recovered from a young woman in good health and CMV-seropositive. This chain links TRBV18 with TRBJ1-1; 9 bases match TRBD1. The CDR3 protein is CASSRDREEAFF. The CDR3 bases are TGTGCCAGCTCAAGGGACAGGGAAGAAGCTTTCTTT.